Below are 10 T cell receptor beta chains sequenced from a single sample in a study of human T cells and chemical hapten exposure. Time point indicated: pre-sensitization, week 0. Treatment described: therapeutic diphenylcyclopropenone sensitization with weekly scalp DPC. MiXCR, run by TCRdb on the RACE reads, gives a single entry per CDR3 protein. The repertoire consists of some 400,000 distinct CDR3 sequences, with 5.1% occurring once and the leading ten covering 2.6%. The specimen comprised whole blood, sampled in connection with sensitization to the hapten diphenylcyclopropenone (DPC). The source of these receptors is a woman aged 45-65 years with alopecia areata. Some clones in this sample may be carry-over from other donors' samples.

This clonotype was detected ten times or more. The chain links TRBV10-2 to TRBJ1-1, with a weak D call TRBD1 (5 bases). Trimming cost V 6 bases and J 4 bases, with 15 bases left between them. This CDR3 is 14 amino acids long. Germline V gene data show CDR1 as WSHSY and CDR2 as SAAADI. CDR3 sequence reads: CASRESHRSTEAFF. The CDR3 DNA is TGCGCCAGCAGGGAATCCCACAGGAGCACTGAAGCTTTCTTT.

The chain uses TRBV3-1 and TRBJ2-3, with 7 bases identical to TRBD1. This CDR3 is 16 amino acids long. Germline V gene data show CDR1 as LGHDT and CDR2 as YNNKEL (reference sequence). Losses at the gene ends were 1 base for V and 1 base for J; bases not matched to a gene: 5. DNA of the CDR3: TGTGCCAGCAGCCAAGGACAGGGATGGGGCACAGATACGCAGTATTTT. Amino acids: CASSQGQGWGTDTQYF.

A few counts support this clonotype. V usage is TRBV11-2 and J usage is TRBJ2-5; 9 nucleotides line up with TRBD2. The CDR3 is made up of 16 amino acids. V lost 5 bases to trimming and J lost 2 bases; unmatched junction nucleotides: 9. Germline V CDR1 and CDR2: SGHAT, FQNNGV. DNA for the CDR3: TGTGCCAGCAGCCATTCCCCCACTAGCGGGCAAGAGACCCAGTACTTC. Its protein is CASSHSPTSGQETQYF.

The sample holds many counts of this clonotype. The chain has TRBV19 and TRBJ1-2; 9 bases align to TRBD1. Germline loops: CDR1 LNHDA, CDR2 SQIVND (reference sequence). The CDR3 consists of 15 residues. V was pared by 5 bases and J by 5 bases, with 9 bases of the junction left unmatched. CDR3 sequence reads: CASSPDRGTRYGYTF. The CDR3 DNA reads as TGTGCCAGTAGTCCTGACAGGGGGACTAGGTATGGCTACACCTTC. Together with reference TRBV19 and TRBJ1-2, the CDR3 gives the full variable domain: DGGITQSPKYLFRKEGQNVTLSCEQNLNHDAMYWYRQDPGQGLRLIYYSQIVNDFQKGDIAEGYSVSREKKESFPLTVTSAQKNPTAFYLCASSPDRGTRYGYTFGSGTRLTVV.

This clonotype was seen a few times. The chain uses TRBV29-1 and TRBJ2-1; the D is unclear. The V gene lost 5 bases and the J gene lost 3 bases, with 5 bases spanning the gap. Germline CDR1 is SQVTM and CDR2 is ANQGSEA. CDR3 size: 11 residues. This CDR3 reads CSVRVYNEQFF. As DNA, the CDR3 is TGCAGCGTTCGAGTCTACAATGAGCAGTTCTTC.

The gene calls are TRBV7-6 and TRBJ1-3; the D is unclear. The CDR3 runs 18 residues. The V and J ends lost 0 bases and 0 bases respectively, with 15 bases between them. The V gene's germline CDR1 is SGHVS and CDR2 FNYEAQ. CDR3 coding DNA: TGTGCCAGCAGCTTAGCACCCAGTGGGCCCACCTCTGGAAACACCATATATTTT. This gives the protein CASSLAPSGPTSGNTIYF.

This clonotype was seen many times. The chain uses TRBV7-2 and TRBJ2-7; D is ambiguous. V was clipped by 3 bases and J by 2 bases, with 5 bases between them. Germline V CDR1 and CDR2: SGHTA, FQGNSA. The CDR3 totals 12 residues. The DNA of the CDR3 is TGTGCCAGCAGCTTGGAGACCTACGAGCAGTACTTC. The encoded protein is CASSLETYEQYF.

The V gene is TRBV12-3 or TRBV12-4, the J gene TRBJ1-3; D is possibly TRBD1 (6 bases). V dropped 5 bases and J dropped 3 bases, with 8 bases sitting between them. The CDR3 spans 13 residues. This CDR3 is CASSTGIGNTIYF. Here the CDR3 DNA reads TGTGCCAGCAGTACAGGGATTGGAAACACCATATATTTT.

The V and J genes are TRBV14 and TRBJ1-6, with 10 positions matching TRBD1. The CDR3 consists of 14 residues. V gave up 2 bases and J gave up 10 bases; unmatched junction bases: 2. Germline V gene sequence: CDR1 SGHDN, CDR2 FVKESK. The CDR3 nucleotides read TGTGCCAGCAGCCAATGGACAGGGGGGTCACCCCTCCACTTT. Protein sequence: CASSQWTGGSPLHF.

This clonotype came up many times. The chain links TRBV2 to TRBJ2-1; TRBD2 aligns across 14 bases. The CDR3 spans 15 residues. Germline CDR1 and CDR2: SNHLY and FYNNEI. V was clipped by 4 bases and J by 5 bases; unmatched bases: 1. The CDR3 region has the DNA TGTGCCAGCAGTGTGGGACTAGCGGGGGACAATGAGCAGTTCTTC. Its protein product is CASSVGLAGDNEQFF.